Each of the 6 T cell receptor beta chains below was sequenced from the same sample in a study of Ad26.COV2.S vaccination and SARS-CoV-2 variants. Sample treatment: some 20 received Ad26.COV2.S at low or high dose, single or two shots; several received placebo; per-sample allocation not given. Each sample was drawn 63 days after the first injection (of vaccine or placebo). TCRdb's copy holds only in-frame clones and misses some; the assay was immunoSEQ multiplex PCR. Of some 270,000 clones listed, roughly nine tenths are singletons. The sequencing here drew on peripheral blood, taken in a trial of Ad26.COV2.S vaccine versus placebo. The receptors stem from a person aged 18-65 years who received the Ad26.COV2.S COVID-19 vaccine or a placebo.

V gene TRBV18 combines with J gene TRBJ2-7; D is undetermined. Germline CDR1 is KGHSH and CDR2 is LQKENI. CDR3 size: 14 residues. V gave up 3 bases and J gave up 3 bases, with 12 bases separating them. CDR3 bases: TGTGCCAGCTCACCCCAATCTACATACTACGAGCAGTACTTC. It encodes CASSPQSTYYEQYF.

The chain links TRBV30 to TRBJ2-3; D call uncertain. Germline V gene sequence: CDR1 GTSNPN, CDR2 SVGIG (reference sequence). The CDR3 has 13 residues. V gave up 0 bases and J gave up 11 bases, with 15 bases separating them. CDR3 DNA sequence: TGTGCCTGGAGTGTCGCAGGTGCGGTGAGGCAGTATTTT. Protein product: CAWSVAGAVRQYF.

This rearrangement joins TRBV19 to TRBJ1-3, with TRBD1 identical over 8 bases. The CDR3 covers 16 residues. Looked up from germline, CDR1 is LNHDA and CDR2 is SQIVND (reference sequence). Germline trimming cut 7 bases from V and 0 bases from J; bases unmatched to any gene: 8. CDR3 loop: CASTPPGGGSGNTIYF. In DNA form, the CDR3 reads TGTGCCAGTACTCCTCCAGGGGGCGGCTCTGGAAACACCATATATTTT.

Ten or more counts support this clone. The chain employs TRBV7-8 and TRBJ1-1; D gene uncertain. CDR1 and CDR2 from the germline V gene are SGHVS and FQNEAQ. V lost 6 bases to trimming and J lost 1 base, with 15 bases between them. The CDR3 is 15 amino acids. CDR3 coding DNA: TGTGCCAGCAGAGCCCGGCGGGCCGGGAACACTGAAGCTTTCTTT. It translates to CASRARRAGNTEAFF.

The chain couples TRBV9 to TRBJ1-2, with 7 nucleotides matching TRBD1. Per the germline V gene, CDR1 is SGDLS and CDR2 is YYNGEE. With 4 bases clipped from V and 5 bases from J, the junction kept 11 bases outside the gene matches. There are 15 residues in the CDR3. CDR3 sequence reads: CASSSRQGFLYGYTF. The CDR3 DNA sequence: TGTGCCAGCAGCTCTCGACAGGGATTCCTTTATGGCTACACCTTC.

The chain uses TRBV5-6 and TRBJ1-5; TRBD1 agrees at 8 bases. The V gene end was trimmed by 4 bases and the J gene end by 6 bases; junction bases not matched to a gene: 6. Germline V gene lookup returns CDR1 SGHDT and CDR2 YYEEEE. CDR3 size: 14 residues. Here the CDR3 DNA reads TGTGCCAGCAGCAGGACAGGGATCGGTCAGCCCCAGCATTTT. Protein product: CASSRTGIGQPQHF.